This passage covers 8 T cell receptor beta chains from one sample sequenced in a study of CD8 T cells in Susac syndrome. The authors reverse transcribed roughly 0.5 to 1 ug RNA with random hexamers. Using its own MiXCR run on the immunoSEQ multiplex PCR reads, TCRdb lists one record per CDR3 protein. The sample has roughly 89,000 distinct CDR3 sequences; 96% are singletons. Sequenced material: CD8+ T cells from PBMCs. These receptors originate from a human donor with Susac syndrome.

The chain is built from TRBV27 and TRBJ1-5, with D perhaps matching TRBD1 (5 bases). Looked up from germline, CDR1 is MNHEY and CDR2 is SMNVEV (reference sequence). CDR3 length: 14 amino acids. V dropped 2 bases and J dropped 5 bases, with 10 bases sitting between them. DNA of the CDR3: TGTGCCAGCAGTTTAGGGGGTTTCGATCAGCCCCAGCATTTT. Amino acids: CASSLGGFDQPQHF.

The chain employs TRBV29-1 and TRBJ2-7; the D is unclear. Trimming left V 7 bases short and J 3 bases short, with 10 bases between. Germline V gene data show CDR1 as SQVTM and CDR2 as ANQGSEA. The CDR3 is 11 amino acids. The CDR3 sequence: CSAADLYEQYF. The CDR3, as DNA: TGCAGCGCCGCGGACCTCTACGAGCAGTACTTC.

V is TRBV14 and J is TRBJ1-4; D is perhaps TRBD1 (6 bases). Germline V gene lookup returns CDR1 SGHDN and CDR2 FVKESK. V lost 4 bases to trimming and J lost 8 bases, with 11 bases between them. The CDR3 spans 13 residues. CDR3 in DNA: TGTGCCAGCAGCCTCGGACAGAAAGAAAAACTGTTTTTT. It codes for CASSLGQKEKLFF.

The chain has TRBV20-1 and TRBJ2-1, with TRBD2 matching 9 bases. Trimming took 0 bases from V and 9 from J; bases not matched to a gene: 6. The CDR3 totals 14 residues. Germline V CDR1 and CDR2: DFQATT, SNEGSKA (reference sequence). CDR3 DNA: TGCAGTGCTAGAGACGGGACTAGCTCCGTTGAGCAGTTCTTC. Its translation is CSARDGTSSVEQFF.

V usage is TRBV4-1 and J usage is TRBJ2-5; D ambiguous. The V gene lost 3 bases and the J gene lost 10 bases, with 18 bases spanning the gap. The CDR3 runs to 14 residues. Germline V gene lookup returns CDR1 MGHRA and CDR2 YSYEKL. The CDR3 loop is CASSQGSPLSGQYF. The DNA for the CDR3 is TGCGCCAGCAGCCAGGGGTCTCCCCTATCGGGCCAGTACTTC.

The chain uses TRBV29-1 and TRBJ1-1; D is undetermined. The V end was cut by 3 bases, the J end by 6 bases, with 8 bases between. Looked up from germline, CDR1 is SQVTM and CDR2 is ANQGSEA. CDR3 length: 11 amino acids. Here the CDR3 DNA reads TGCAGCGTTGAGATAGGGTCTGAAGCTTTCTTT. This encodes CSVEIGSEAFF.

As to this clonotype: At one of its ends the junction is not consistent with the germline gene, which may arise from a read error. The chain recombines TRBV6-5 with TRBJ2-1, with 10 bases that match TRBD2. The CDR3 spans 16 residues. The germline gives CDR1 MNHEY, CDR2 SVGAGI. This CDR3 is CASSNSLAGEYNEQFF. For the CDR3, the DNA is TGTGCCAGCAGTAACTCCCTAGCGGGAGAATACAATGAGCAGTTCTTC.

This sequence joins TRBV20-1 and TRBJ1-2; no clear D. Germline values: CDR1 DFQATT, CDR2 SNEGSKA (reference sequence). The V end lost 3 bases, the J end lost 8 bases, and 16 bases lay between the germline ends. The CDR3 extends over 13 amino acids. The CDR3 loop reads CSARIRGWRGYTF. CDR3 nucleotide sequence: TGCAGTGCTAGGATTCGAGGTTGGCGGGGCTACACCTTC.